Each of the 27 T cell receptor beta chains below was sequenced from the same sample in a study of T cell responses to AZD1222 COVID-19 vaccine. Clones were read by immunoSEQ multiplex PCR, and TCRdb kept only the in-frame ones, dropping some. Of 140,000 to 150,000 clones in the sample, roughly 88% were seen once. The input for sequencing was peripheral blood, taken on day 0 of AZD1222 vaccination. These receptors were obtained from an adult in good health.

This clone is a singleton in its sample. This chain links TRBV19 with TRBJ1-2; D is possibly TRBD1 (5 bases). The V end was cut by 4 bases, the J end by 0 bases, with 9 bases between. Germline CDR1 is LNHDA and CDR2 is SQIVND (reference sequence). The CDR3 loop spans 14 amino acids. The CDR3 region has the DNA TGTGCCAGTAGTACTCAGGGCACTAACTATGGCTACACCTTC. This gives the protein CASSTQGTNYGYTF.

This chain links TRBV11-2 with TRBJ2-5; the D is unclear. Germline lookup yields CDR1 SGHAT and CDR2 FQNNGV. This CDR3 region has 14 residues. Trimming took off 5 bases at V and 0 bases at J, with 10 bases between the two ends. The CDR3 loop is CASSHVGNQETQYF. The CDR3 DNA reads TGTGCCAGCAGCCACGTGGGAAACCAAGAGACCCAGTACTTC. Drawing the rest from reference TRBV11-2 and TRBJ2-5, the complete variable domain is EAGVAQSPRYKIIEKRQSVAFWCNPISGHATLYWYQQILGQGPKLLIQFQNNGVVDDSQLPKDRFSAERLKGVDSTLKIQPAKLEDSAVYLCASSHVGNQETQYFGPGTRLLVL.

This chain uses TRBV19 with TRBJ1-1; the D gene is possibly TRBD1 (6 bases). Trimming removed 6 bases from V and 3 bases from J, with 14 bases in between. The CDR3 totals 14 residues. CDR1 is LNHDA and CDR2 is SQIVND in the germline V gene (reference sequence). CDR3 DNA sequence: TGTGCCAGTAGGAGGACAGTTGGGGACACTGAAGCTTTCTTT. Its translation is CASRRTVGDTEAFF.

The CDR3, as DNA: TGTGCCAGCAGTACCGGGACAGGGGTGAACACCGGGGAGCTGTTTTTT. This encodes CASSTGTGVNTGELFF. The chain is built from TRBV2 and TRBJ2-2; 10 bases fit TRBD1. The V segment lost 5 bases and the J segment 1 base; nucleotides outside the gene matches: 4. CDR3 size: 16 residues. The germline V gene has CDR1 SNHLY and CDR2 FYNNEI.

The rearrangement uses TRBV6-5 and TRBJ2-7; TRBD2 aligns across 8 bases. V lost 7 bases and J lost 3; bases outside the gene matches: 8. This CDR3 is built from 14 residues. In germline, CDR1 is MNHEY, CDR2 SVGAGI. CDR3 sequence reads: CASTRRGVVYEQYF. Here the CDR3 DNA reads TGTGCCAGCACCCGGCGGGGGGTTGTCTACGAGCAGTACTTC.

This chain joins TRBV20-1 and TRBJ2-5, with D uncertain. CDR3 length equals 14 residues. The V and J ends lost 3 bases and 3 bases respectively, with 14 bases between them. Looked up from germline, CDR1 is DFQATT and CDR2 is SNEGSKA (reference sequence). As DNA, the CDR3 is TGCAGTGCTAGTTACCGCAGGTCAGAAGAGACCCAGTACTTC. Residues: CSASYRRSEETQYF.

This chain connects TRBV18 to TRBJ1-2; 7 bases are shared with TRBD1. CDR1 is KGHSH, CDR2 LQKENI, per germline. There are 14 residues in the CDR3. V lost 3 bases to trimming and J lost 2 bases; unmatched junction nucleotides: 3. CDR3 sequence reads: CASSPQGENYGYTF. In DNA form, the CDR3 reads TGTGCCAGCTCACCCCAGGGGGAGAACTATGGCTACACCTTC.

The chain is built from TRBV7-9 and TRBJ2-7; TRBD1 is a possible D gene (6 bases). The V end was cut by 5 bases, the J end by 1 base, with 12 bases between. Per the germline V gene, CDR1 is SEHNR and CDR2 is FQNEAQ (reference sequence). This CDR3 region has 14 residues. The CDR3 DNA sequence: TGTGCCAGCAGCCCCCGGGACATATCCTACGAGCAGTACTTC. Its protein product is CASSPRDISYEQYF.

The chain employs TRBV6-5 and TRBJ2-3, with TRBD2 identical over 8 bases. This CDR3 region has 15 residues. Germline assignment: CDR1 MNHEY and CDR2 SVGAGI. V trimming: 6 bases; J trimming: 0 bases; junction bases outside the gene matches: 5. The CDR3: CASRLSGASTDTQYF. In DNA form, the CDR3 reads TGTGCCAGCAGACTTAGCGGGGCTAGCACAGATACGCAGTATTTT.

In DNA, the CDR3 is TGTGCCAGCAGCCCGACCCCAGGGAACACTGAAGCTTTCTTT. Translation: CASSPTPGNTEAFF. The J gene is TRBJ1-1, the V gene TRBV9; D uncertain. The CDR3 totals 14 residues. With 4 bases removed from V and 1 base from J, the gap between germline ends came to 11 bases. Germline loops: CDR1 SGDLS, CDR2 YYNGEE.

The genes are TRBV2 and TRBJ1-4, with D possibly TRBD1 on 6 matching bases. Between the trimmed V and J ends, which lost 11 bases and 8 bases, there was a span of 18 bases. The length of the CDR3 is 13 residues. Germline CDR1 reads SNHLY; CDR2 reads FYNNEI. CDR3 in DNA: TGTGCCGGATACAGGGATCCGTACGAAAAACTGTTTTTT. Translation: CAGYRDPYEKLFF.

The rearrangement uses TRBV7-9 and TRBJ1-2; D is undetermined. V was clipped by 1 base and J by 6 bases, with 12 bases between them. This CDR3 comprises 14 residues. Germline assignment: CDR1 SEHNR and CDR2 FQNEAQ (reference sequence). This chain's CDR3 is CASSLVMGLDGYTF. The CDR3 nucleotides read TGTGCCAGCAGCTTAGTAATGGGCTTGGATGGCTACACCTTC. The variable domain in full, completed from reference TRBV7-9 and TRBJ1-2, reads DTGVSQNPRHKITKRGQNVTFRCDPISEHNRLYWYRQTLGQGPEFLTYFQNEAQLEKSRLLSDRFSAERPKGSFSTLEIQRTEQGDSAMYLCASSLVMGLDGYTFGSGTRLTVV.

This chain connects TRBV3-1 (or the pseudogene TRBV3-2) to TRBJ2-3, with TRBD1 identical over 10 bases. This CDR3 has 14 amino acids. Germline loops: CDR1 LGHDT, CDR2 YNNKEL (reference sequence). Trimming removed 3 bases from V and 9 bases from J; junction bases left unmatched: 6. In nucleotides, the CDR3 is TGTGCCAGCAGCCATGGTAGGGGACAGGGGACGCAGTATTTT. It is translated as CASSHGRGQGTQYF.

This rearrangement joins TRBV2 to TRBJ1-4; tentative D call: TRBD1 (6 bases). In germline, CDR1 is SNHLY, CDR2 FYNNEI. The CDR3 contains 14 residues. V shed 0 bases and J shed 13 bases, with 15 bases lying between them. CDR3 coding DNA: TGTGCCAGCAGTGAAGCGGGCTACAGGGACGGACTGTTTTTT. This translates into CASSEAGYRDGLFF.

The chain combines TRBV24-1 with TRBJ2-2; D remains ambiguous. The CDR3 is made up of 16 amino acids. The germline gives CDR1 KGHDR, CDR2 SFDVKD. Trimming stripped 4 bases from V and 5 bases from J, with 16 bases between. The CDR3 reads CATSDPRIGQTGELFF. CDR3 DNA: TGTGCCACCAGTGACCCACGTATTGGGCAAACCGGGGAGCTGTTTTTT.

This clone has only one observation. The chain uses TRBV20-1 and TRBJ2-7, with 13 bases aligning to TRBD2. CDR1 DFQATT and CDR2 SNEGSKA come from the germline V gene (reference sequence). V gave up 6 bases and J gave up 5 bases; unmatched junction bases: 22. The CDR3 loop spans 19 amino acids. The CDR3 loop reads CSASIANGTSGIYGDEQYF. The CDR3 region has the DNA TGCAGTGCAAGTATCGCGAACGGGACTAGCGGGATTTACGGTGACGAGCAGTACTTC.

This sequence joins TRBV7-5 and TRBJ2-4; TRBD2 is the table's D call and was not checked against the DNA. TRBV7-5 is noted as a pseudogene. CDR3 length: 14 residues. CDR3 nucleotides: TGTGCCAGAAGCCACGGGCGGGAGCGGGGCATTCAGTACTTC. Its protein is CARSHGRERGIQYF.

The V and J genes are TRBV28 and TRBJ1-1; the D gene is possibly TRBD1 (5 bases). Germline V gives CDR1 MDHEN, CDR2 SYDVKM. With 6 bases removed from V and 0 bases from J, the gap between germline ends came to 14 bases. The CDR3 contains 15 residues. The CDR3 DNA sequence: TGTGCCAGCAGCCTAGGGACGCTGATGAACACTGAAGCTTTCTTT. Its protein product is CASSLGTLMNTEAFF.

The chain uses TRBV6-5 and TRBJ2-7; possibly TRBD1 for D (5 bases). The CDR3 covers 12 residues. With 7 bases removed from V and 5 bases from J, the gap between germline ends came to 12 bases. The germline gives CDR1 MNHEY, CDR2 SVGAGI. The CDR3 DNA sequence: TGTGCCAGCATGGACCCCAGGGACGAGCAGTACTTC. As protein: CASMDPRDEQYF.

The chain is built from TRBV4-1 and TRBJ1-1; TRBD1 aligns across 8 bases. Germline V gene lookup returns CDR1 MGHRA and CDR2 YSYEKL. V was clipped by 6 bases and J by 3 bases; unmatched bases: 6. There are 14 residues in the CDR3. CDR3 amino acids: CASRLRGQDTEAFF. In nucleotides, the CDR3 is TGCGCCAGCAGACTCAGGGGGCAGGACACTGAAGCTTTCTTT.

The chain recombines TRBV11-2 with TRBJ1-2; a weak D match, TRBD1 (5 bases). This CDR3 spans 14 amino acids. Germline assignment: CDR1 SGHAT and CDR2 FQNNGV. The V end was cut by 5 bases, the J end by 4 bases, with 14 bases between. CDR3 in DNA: TGTGCCAGCAGCCCCACGGGGCCTCTCTATGGCTACACCTTC. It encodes CASSPTGPLYGYTF.

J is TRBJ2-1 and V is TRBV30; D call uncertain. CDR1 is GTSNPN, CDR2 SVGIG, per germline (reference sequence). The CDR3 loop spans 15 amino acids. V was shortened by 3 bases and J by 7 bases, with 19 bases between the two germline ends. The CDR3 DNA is TGTGCCTGGAGGGATGTAGCTGTGAGGCTAAATGAGCAGTTCTTC. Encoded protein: CAWRDVAVRLNEQFF.

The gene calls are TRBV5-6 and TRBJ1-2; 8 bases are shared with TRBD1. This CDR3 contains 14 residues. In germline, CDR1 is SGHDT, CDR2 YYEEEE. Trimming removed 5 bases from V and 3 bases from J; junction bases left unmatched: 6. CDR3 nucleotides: TGTGCCAGCAGTTGGGAGACAGGGGACTATGGCTACACCTTC. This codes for CASSWETGDYGYTF.

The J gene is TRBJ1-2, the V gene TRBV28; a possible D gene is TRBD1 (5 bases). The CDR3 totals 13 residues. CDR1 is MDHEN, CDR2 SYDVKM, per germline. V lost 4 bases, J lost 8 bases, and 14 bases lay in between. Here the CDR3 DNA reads TGTGCCAGCAGTTCCGGGACTCGATTGGGCTACACCTTC. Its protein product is CASSSGTRLGYTF.

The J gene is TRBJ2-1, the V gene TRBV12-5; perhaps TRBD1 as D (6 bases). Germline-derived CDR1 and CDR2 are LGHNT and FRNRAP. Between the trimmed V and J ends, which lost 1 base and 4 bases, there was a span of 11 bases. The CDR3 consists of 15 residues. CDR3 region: CASGLAQGTYNEQFF. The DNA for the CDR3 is TGTGCTAGTGGTTTGGCCCAGGGGACGTACAATGAGCAGTTCTTC.

The CDR3 coding sequence is TGTGCCAGCAGTACCTCTGGAAACACCATATATTTT. This sequence encodes CASSTSGNTIYF. The rearrangement joins TRBV28 to TRBJ1-3; D is uncertain. The germline V gene encodes CDR1 MDHEN and CDR2 SYDVKM. V lost 5 bases, J lost 0 bases, and 2 bases lay in between. There are 12 residues in the CDR3.

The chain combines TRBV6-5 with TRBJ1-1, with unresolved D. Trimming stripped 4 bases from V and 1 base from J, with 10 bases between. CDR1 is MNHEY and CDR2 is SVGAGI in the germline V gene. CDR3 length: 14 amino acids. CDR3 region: CASSSATANTEAFF. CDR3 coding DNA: TGTGCCAGCAGTTCCGCAACTGCGAACACTGAAGCTTTCTTT.